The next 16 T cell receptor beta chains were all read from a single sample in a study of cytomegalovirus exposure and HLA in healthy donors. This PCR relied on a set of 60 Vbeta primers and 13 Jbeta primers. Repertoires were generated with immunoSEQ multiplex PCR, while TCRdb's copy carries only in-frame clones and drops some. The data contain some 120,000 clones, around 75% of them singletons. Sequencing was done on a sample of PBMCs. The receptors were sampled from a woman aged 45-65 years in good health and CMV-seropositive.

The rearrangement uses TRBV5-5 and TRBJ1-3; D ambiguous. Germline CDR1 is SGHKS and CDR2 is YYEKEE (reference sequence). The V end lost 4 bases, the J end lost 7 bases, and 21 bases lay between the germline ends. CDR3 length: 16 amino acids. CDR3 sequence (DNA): TGTGCCAGCAGCAAATCGGAGGATATGAGCAGGAACACCATATATTTT. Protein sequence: CASSKSEDMSRNTIYF.

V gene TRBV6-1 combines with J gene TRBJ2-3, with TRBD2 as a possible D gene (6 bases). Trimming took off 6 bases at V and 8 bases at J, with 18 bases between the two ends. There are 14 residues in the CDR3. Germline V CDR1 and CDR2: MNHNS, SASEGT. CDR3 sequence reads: CASRPSGPRGTQYF. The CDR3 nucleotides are TGTGCCAGCAGACCCAGCGGGCCGAGAGGTACGCAGTATTTT.

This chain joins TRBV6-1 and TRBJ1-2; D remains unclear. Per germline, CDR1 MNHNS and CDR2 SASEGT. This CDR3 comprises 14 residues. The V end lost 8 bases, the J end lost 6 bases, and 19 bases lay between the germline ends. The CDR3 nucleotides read TGTGCCAGCGCTCGATTATGGGCGTCGGATGGCTACACCTTC. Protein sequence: CASARLWASDGYTF.

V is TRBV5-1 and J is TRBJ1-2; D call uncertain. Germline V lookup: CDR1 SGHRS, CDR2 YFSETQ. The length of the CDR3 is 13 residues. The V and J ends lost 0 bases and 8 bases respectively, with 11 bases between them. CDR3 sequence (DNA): TGCGCCAGCAGCTTGGAATTCGGAGGCGGCTACACCTTC. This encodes CASSLEFGGGYTF.

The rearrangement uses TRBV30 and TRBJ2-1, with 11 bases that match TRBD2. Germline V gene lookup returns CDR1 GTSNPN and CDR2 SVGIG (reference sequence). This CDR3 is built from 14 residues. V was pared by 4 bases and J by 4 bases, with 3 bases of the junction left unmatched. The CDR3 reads CAWKGLAGYNEQFF. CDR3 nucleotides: TGTGCCTGGAAAGGACTAGCGGGTTACAATGAGCAGTTCTTC.

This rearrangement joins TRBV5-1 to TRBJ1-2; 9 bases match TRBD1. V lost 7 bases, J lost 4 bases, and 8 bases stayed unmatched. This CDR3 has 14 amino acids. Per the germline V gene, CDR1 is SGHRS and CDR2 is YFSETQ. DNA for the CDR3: TGCGCCAGCTCCCCGGGACAGGGAGGCTATGGCTACACCTTC. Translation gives CASSPGQGGYGYTF.

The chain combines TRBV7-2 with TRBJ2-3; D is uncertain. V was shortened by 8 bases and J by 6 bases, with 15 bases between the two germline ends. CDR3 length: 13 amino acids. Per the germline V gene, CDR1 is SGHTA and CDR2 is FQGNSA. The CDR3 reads CASSPGPRDTQYF. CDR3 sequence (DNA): TGTGCCAGCTCCCCCGGTCCCAGGGATACGCAGTATTTT.

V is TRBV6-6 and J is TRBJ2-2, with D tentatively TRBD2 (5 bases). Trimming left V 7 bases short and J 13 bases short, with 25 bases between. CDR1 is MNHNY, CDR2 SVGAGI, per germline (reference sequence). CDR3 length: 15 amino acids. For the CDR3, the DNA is TGTGCCAGCATCCACCAAAGGAGGCACCGGGGATGGCTGTTTTTT. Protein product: CASIHQRRHRGWLFF.

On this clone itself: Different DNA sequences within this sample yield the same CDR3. The CDR3 region has the DNA TGCGCCAGCAGCTTGGCCTCAGACAGGGCGGCGCACGAGCAGTACTTC. Its protein product is CASSLASDRAAHEQYF. V usage is TRBV5-1 and J usage is TRBJ2-7; TRBD1 agrees at 7 bases. After removal of 0 bases from V and 5 bases from J, the junction contained 11 bases not matched to a gene. Germline values: CDR1 SGHRS, CDR2 YFSETQ. The CDR3 sequence is 16 residues long.

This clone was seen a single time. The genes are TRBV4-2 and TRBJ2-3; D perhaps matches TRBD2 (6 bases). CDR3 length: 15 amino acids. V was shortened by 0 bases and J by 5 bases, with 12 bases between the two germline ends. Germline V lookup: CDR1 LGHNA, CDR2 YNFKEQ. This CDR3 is CASSQDSGSIDTQYF. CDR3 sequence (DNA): TGTGCCAGCAGCCAAGATTCCGGGAGTATAGATACGCAGTATTTT.

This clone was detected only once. The CDR3 nucleotides read TGTGCCAGCAGAGGACAGGTTGGAGAGACCCAGTACTTC. It specifies CASRGQVGETQYF. The V gene is TRBV6-5, the J gene TRBJ2-5; 7 nucleotides line up with TRBD1. V shed 6 bases, J shed 4 bases, and the junction held 5 bases outside the gene matches. The CDR3 length is 13 residues. Germline CDR1 is MNHEY and CDR2 is SVGAGI.

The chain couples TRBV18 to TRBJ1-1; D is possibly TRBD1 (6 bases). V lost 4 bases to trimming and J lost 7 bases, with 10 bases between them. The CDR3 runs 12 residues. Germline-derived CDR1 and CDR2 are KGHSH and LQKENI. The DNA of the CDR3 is TGTGCCAGCTCACGACAGGAGTTTGAAGCTTTCTTT. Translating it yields CASSRQEFEAFF.

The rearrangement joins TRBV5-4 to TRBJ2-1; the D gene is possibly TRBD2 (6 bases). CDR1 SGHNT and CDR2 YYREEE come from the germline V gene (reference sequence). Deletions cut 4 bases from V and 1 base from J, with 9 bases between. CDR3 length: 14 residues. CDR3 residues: CASSQEGSYNEQFF. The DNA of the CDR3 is TGTGCCAGCAGCCAGGAGGGGTCCTACAATGAGCAGTTCTTC.

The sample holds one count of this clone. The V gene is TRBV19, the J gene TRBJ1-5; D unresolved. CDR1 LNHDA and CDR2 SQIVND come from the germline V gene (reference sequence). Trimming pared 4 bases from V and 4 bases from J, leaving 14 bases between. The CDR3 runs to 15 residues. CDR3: CASSRGNFQNQPQHF. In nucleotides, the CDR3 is TGTGCCAGTAGTAGAGGGAATTTTCAAAATCAGCCCCAGCATTTT.

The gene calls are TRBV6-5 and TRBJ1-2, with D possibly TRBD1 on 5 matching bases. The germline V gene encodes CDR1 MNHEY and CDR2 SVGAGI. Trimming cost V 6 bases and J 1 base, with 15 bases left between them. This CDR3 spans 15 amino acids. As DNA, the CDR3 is TGTGCCAGCAGCCCCTTAGGCAGGGATAACTATGGCTACACCTTC. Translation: CASSPLGRDNYGYTF.

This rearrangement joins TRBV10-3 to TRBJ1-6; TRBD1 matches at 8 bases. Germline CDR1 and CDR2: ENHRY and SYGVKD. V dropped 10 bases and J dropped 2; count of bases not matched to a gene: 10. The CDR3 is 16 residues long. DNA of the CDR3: TGTGCCACCACAGGACAGGGTGTGCCCTATAATTCACCCCTCCACTTT. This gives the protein CATTGQGVPYNSPLHF.